The next 5 T cell receptor beta chains were all read from a single sample in a study of T cells in Graves' hyperthyroidism and ophthalmopathy. From RNA transcripts, TCR beta CDR3 regions were amplified. Carried out on the TCR CDR3, a first-round RT-PCR used the HTBI primer set. Using its own MiXCR run on the multiplex PCR reads, TCRdb lists one record per CDR3 protein. The repertoire has around 190,000 distinct CDR3 sequences, about 15% of them found once; the top ten carry about 56%. The sequencing input was blood. The receptors come from a woman in her forties or fifties with Graves' hyperthyroidism.

This chain links TRBV28 with TRBJ1-2; 7 bases are a match to TRBD1. Germline CDR1 is MDHEN and CDR2 is SYDVKM. V lost 7 bases to trimming and J lost 4 bases; unmatched junction nucleotides: 12. This CDR3 comprises 15 residues. The CDR3 loop is CASNSNGDRIYGYTF. In nucleotides, the CDR3 is TGTGCCAGCAATTCAAACGGGGACAGAATCTATGGCTACACCTTC.

This sequence joins TRBV27 and TRBJ2-5; 14 nucleotides align to TRBD2. The CDR3 contains 16 residues. The V and J ends lost 3 bases and 5 bases, in that order; junction bases with no gene match: 5. Germline CDR1 is MNHEY and CDR2 is SMNVEV (reference sequence). CDR3 DNA: TGTGCCAGCAGTTTCGGACTAGCGGGAGGCGGTGAGACCCAGTACTTC. It codes for CASSFGLAGGGETQYF.

There are many counts of this clonotype. This chain joins TRBV5-1 and TRBJ2-3; 7 bases are shared with TRBD2. The CDR3 is made up of 19 amino acids. Germline V gene data show CDR1 as SGHRS and CDR2 as YFSETQ. Trimming removed 0 bases from V and 1 base from J; junction bases left unmatched: 14. The CDR3 spells CASSLAGGRASHRTDTQYF. The CDR3 DNA is TGCGCCAGCAGCTTGGCCGGTGGGAGGGCCTCTCATCGCACAGATACGCAGTATTTT.

To note about this clonotype: The CDR3 ends on some other residue instead of the conserved phenylalanine or tryptophan, so this is likely a read error. The rearrangement joins TRBV20-1 to TRBJ2-3; 8 nucleotides align to TRBD2. This CDR3 has 14 amino acids. J gave up 1 base and V 6 bases, and 6 bases lay outside the gene matches. The V gene's germline CDR1 is DFQATT and CDR2 SNEGSKA (reference sequence). The CDR3 protein is CSAPGLAGTDTQYL. In DNA form, the CDR3 reads TGCAGTGCCCCCGGACTAGCAGGCACAGATACGCAGTATCTT.

This sequence joins TRBV7-9 and TRBJ2-5, with D possibly being TRBD2 (6 bases). Trimming cost V 5 bases and J 5 bases, with 15 bases left between them. This CDR3 is built from 14 residues. Germline lookup yields CDR1 SEHNR and CDR2 FQNEAQ (reference sequence). This CDR3 reads CASSQTVAAETQYF. CDR3 coding DNA: TGTGCCAGCAGCCAGACAGTAGCGGCCGAGACCCAGTACTTC.